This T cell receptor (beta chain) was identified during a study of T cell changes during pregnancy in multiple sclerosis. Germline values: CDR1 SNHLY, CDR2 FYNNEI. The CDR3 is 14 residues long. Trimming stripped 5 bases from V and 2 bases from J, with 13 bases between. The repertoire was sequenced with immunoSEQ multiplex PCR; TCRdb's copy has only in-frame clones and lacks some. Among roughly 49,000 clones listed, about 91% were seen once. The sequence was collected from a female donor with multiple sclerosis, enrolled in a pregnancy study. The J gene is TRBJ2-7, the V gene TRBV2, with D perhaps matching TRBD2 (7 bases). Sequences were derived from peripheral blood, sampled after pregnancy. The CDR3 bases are TGTGCCAGCAGTCCCCACGGGGGGCCCTACGAGCAGTACTTC. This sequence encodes CASSPHGGPYEQYF.